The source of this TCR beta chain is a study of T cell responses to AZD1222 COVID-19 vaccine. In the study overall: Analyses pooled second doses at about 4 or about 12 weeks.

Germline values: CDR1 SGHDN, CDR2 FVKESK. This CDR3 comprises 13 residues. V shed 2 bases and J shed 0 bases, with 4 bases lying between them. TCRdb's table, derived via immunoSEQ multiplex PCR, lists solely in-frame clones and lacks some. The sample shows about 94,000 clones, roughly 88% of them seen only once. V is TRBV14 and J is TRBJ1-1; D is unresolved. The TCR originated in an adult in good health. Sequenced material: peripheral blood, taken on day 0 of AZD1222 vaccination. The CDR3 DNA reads TGTGCCAGCAGCCAACAGATGAACACTGAAGCTTTCTTT. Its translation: CASSQQMNTEAFF. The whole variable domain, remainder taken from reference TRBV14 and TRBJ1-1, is EAGVTQFPSHSVIEKGQTVTLRCDPISGHDNLYWYRRVMGKEIKFLLHFVKESKQDESGMPNNRFLAERTGGTYSTLKVQPAELEDSGVYFCASSQQMNTEAFFGQGTRLTVV.